This T cell receptor (beta chain) appears in the sequencing data of a study of cytomegalovirus exposure and HLA in healthy donors (TCRdb year 2017). Broadly, across the study: According to a later analysis, one platform produced both the roughly 120 validation repertoires and the 666 repertoires of the first cohort. The aim of the study was to test whether cataloging public T cell receptors could identify signatures of past pathogen exposure. Besides the first cohort of 666 subjects, a separate validation cohort made up of 120 different subjects was used. To predict cytomegalovirus infection status, the study combined high-throughput TCR immunosequencing, statistical association of individual TCRs with disease status, and machine learning.

This clone has a count of ten or more. There is no known antigen for this receptor. Per-base quality was not reported, and no clone a single base away is much larger than it. The donors were included in the validation cohort of 120 subjects, a group kept apart from the roughly 700-subject first cohort. The investigation overall reported the following: All 120 or so repertoires were used to score co-occurrence in the validation cohort in a later analysis, because that analysis had no HLA typing for the cohort. Cytomegalovirus status was reported to be diagnosed by the classifier with high specificity and sensitivity in both the original and validation cohorts. In the study, some 180 TCR beta chains were listed as associated with cytomegalovirus. A few of the identified cytomegalovirus-associated TCR beta chains were confirmed in vitro to be specific for cytomegalovirus antigens. The authors suggested that the approach could potentially be generalized to other disease states and immunological phenotypes. Subsequent analysis determined that TCRs grouped into clusters in the first cohort also showed a tendency toward co-occurrence across the 130 or so validation repertoires, and 85% to 95% of cluster scores exceeded 0. Most TCR sequences were observed very rarely across donors, whereas some public TCRs were present in many individuals.

The library was produced with the immunoSEQ multiplex PCR assay. Per the original workflow: A statistical classification framework was developed to diagnose cytomegalovirus status using the catalog of TCR beta chain sequences. TCRdb took over this immuneACCESS table, retaining in-frame rearrangements with V and J assigned. Such tables are incomplete; in checked studies, under half of the missing clones stem from an unresolved V gene, and the remainder is unexplained. The D gene and trimming were derived from the DNA, and the V and J assignments and clone size from that table. This sample lists 110,000 or so clones; around 88% were detected once. Together, the top ten hold 4.5% to 6% of the sample. CDR1 and CDR2 are read off the germline V gene as MDHEN and SYDVKM. The CDR3 starts with the cysteine, ends with the phenylalanine, and has 16 residues. The CDR3 DNA has 48 bases and is translated from base 1. V is pared back by 3 bases and J by 4 bases, with 19 bases lying between the germline termini.

This TCR was sampled from a man younger than 35 in good health and CMV-seronegative. Sequenced material: PBMCs. The V and J genes are TRBV28 and TRBJ2-7, with TRBD1 tentatively as D gene (7 bases match). The DNA is as follows: TGTGCCAGCAGTTTCGTCGCGGGCAGGGGGAGGTACGAGCAGTACTTC. It translates to CASSFVAGRGRYEQYF.